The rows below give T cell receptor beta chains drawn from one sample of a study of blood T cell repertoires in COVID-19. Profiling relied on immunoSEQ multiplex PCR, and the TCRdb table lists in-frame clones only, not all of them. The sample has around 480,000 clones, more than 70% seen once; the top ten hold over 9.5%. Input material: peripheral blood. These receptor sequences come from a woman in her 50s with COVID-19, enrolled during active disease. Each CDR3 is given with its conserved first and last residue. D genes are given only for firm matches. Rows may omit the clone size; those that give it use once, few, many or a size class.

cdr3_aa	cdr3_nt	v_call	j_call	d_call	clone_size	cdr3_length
CASSQDEGRVTDTQYF	TGCGCCAGCAGCCAAGATGAAGGGAGGGTCACAGATACGCAGTATTTT	TRBV4-1	TRBJ2-3	TRBD2	NA	16
CASSRDGTGTRIQYF	TGTGCCAGCAGCCGCGACGGGACAGGGACGCGCATTCAGTACTTC	TRBV11-2	TRBJ2-4	TRBD1	NA	15
CASSSRQGAREKLFF	TGTGCCAGCAGTTCCCGACAGGGGGCCAGGGAAAAACTGTTTTTT	TRBV27	TRBJ1-4	TRBD1	once	15
CASRAGTSSLGVNEKLFF	TGTGCCAGCAGGGCCGGGACAAGTTCCTTAGGGGTGAATGAAAAACTGTTTTTT	TRBV2	TRBJ1-4	NA	NA	18
CASSPSERNTIYF	TGTGCCAGCTCACCTAGTGAGCGAAACACCATATATTTT	TRBV18	TRBJ1-3	NA	NA	13
CASSPGRGRLQEFTFF	TGCGCCAGCAGCCCCGGAAGGGGGCGACTCCAGGAGTTTACTTTCTTT	TRBV4-1	TRBJ1-1	TRBD1	NA	16
CASSRTGGLNEQFF	TGTGCCAGCAGCCGGACAGGGGGACTTAATGAGCAGTTCTTC	TRBV6-4	TRBJ2-1	TRBD1	NA	14
CASSLVNNSPLHF	TGCGCCAGCAGCTTGGTCAATAATTCACCCCTCCACTTT	TRBV5-1	TRBJ1-6	NA	NA	13
CASRVQDRGEAFF	TGTGCCAGCAGAGTACAGGATCGGGGTGAAGCTTTCTTT	TRBV9	TRBJ1-1	NA	NA	13
CAWTRSPGANYGYTF	TGTGCCTGGACCCGTTCCCCAGGGGCAAACTATGGCTACACCTTC	TRBV30	TRBJ1-2	NA	NA	15
CASSPPLLQGGQPQHF	TGTGCCAGCTCACCACCTCTATTGCAGGGCGGTCAGCCCCAGCATTTT	TRBV18	TRBJ1-5	NA	NA	16
CASSRADRTTEAFF	TGTGCCAGCAGCCGCGCGGACAGGACCACTGAAGCTTTCTTT	TRBV3-1/TRBV3-2	TRBJ1-1	TRBD1	NA	14
CASREDRGGYNEQFF	TGTGCCAGCAGGGAGGACAGGGGAGGCTACAATGAGCAGTTCTTC	TRBV2	TRBJ2-1	TRBD1	NA	15
CSVGQGISYEQYF	TGCAGCGTGGGACAGGGGATAAGCTACGAGCAGTACTTC	TRBV29-1	TRBJ2-7	TRBD1	NA	13
CAFSRQLAKNIQYF	TGTGCCTTCAGCAGGCAACTAGCCAAAAACATTCAGTACTTC	TRBV7-5	TRBJ2-4	NA	NA	14
CASSPPGQGLAYEQYF	TGTGCCAGCTCACCACCGGGCCAGGGCCTTGCCTACGAGCAGTACTTC	TRBV18	TRBJ2-7	NA	NA	16
CASRQGSGTQYF	TGTGCCAGTAGGCAGGGGAGCGGCACCCAGTACTTC	TRBV19	TRBJ2-5	NA	NA	12
CASGLAGGTDTQYF	TGTGCCAGCGGACTAGCGGGGGGCACAGATACGCAGTATTTT	TRBV7-8	TRBJ2-3	TRBD2	NA	14
CASRRSGGYNEQFF	TGCGCCAGCAGGCGAAGCGGGGGCTACAATGAGCAGTTCTTC	TRBV10-2	TRBJ2-1	TRBD2	NA	14
CASSLGDRGRSGELFF	TGTGCCAGCAGCTTGGGTGACAGGGGTCGAAGCGGGGAGCTGTTTTTT	TRBV7-7	TRBJ2-2	TRBD1	NA	16
CAISGGTYTEAFF	TGTGCCATCAGTGGCGGGACCTACACTGAAGCTTTCTTT	TRBV10-3	TRBJ1-1	NA	NA	13
CASSSGTSGKNIQYF	TGTGCCAGCAGTTCCGGGACTAGCGGCAAAAACATTCAGTACTTC	TRBV27	TRBJ2-4	TRBD2	NA	15
CAWSVGGGETQYF	TGTGCCTGGAGTGTGGGGGGGGGAGAGACCCAGTACTTC	TRBV30	TRBJ2-5	TRBD2	NA	13
CAWSVVQGDTQYF	TGTGCCTGGAGTGTTGTACAGGGAGATACGCAGTATTTT	TRBV30	TRBJ2-3	NA	NA	13
CASSLGGEIPKGTQYF	TGTGCCAGCAGCTTGGGGGGCGAAATTCCAAAAGGGACCCAGTACTTC	TRBV5-6	TRBJ2-5	NA	NA	16
CASSFKQGLINEQFF	TGTGCCAGCAGTTTCAAACAGGGCCTTATCAATGAGCAGTTCTTC	TRBV27	TRBJ2-1	NA	NA	15
CASRQGGSGANVLTF	TGTGCCAGCAGACAGGGTGGGTCTGGGGCCAACGTCCTGACTTTC	TRBV2	TRBJ2-6	NA	NA	15
CASSPHTDTQYF	TGTGCCAGCAGCCCCCACACAGATACGCAGTATTTT	TRBV9	TRBJ2-3	NA	NA	12
CAWSVQRTGELFF	TGTGCCTGGAGTGTACAAAGAACCGGGGAGCTGTTTTTT	TRBV30	TRBJ2-2	NA	NA	13
CASSQDLQSNQPQHF	TGTGCCAGCAGCCAAGATCTACAGAGCAATCAGCCCCAGCATTTT	TRBV3-1/TRBV3-2	TRBJ1-5	NA	NA	15
CASSPRAGNSPLHF	TGCGCCAGCAGCCCCAGGGCAGGGAATTCACCCCTCCACTTT	TRBV4-1	TRBJ1-6	NA	few	14
CASRPDRTSYEQYF	TGTGCCAGCAGGCCAGACAGGACTTCCTACGAGCAGTACTTC	TRBV6-5	TRBJ2-7	NA	NA	14
CASSITGAGGYTF	TGTGCCAGCAGTATAACAGGGGCGGGTGGCTACACCTTC	TRBV7-6	TRBJ1-2	TRBD1	NA	13
CASSLIQGSPYEQYF	TGTGCCAGCAGTTTAATTCAGGGGAGCCCCTACGAGCAGTACTTC	TRBV27	TRBJ2-7	NA	NA	15
CASSPFGIETQYF	TGTGCCAGCAGCCCGTTCGGGATTGAGACCCAGTACTTC	TRBV5-4	TRBJ2-5	NA	NA	13
CASSLRGQANTGELFF	TGCGCCAGCAGCTTGCGGGGACAGGCGAACACCGGGGAGCTGTTTTTT	TRBV5-1	TRBJ2-2	TRBD1	NA	16
CAWRDSGNQPQHF	TGTGCCTGGAGGGACTCGGGCAATCAGCCCCAGCATTTT	TRBV30	TRBJ1-5	NA	few	13
CASSLRQGAASPLHF	TGCGCCAGCAGCTTAAGACAGGGGGCTGCTTCACCCCTCCACTTT	TRBV5-1	TRBJ1-6	TRBD1	NA	15
CASSVVTPGVGEQYF	TGTGCCAGCAGCGTAGTAACTCCGGGAGTCGGGGAGCAGTACTTC	TRBV9	TRBJ2-7	NA	NA	15
CASGGGAGYNEQFF	TGTGCCAGCGGAGGGGGGGCAGGTTACAATGAGCAGTTCTTC	TRBV5-4	TRBJ2-1	NA	once	14
CASSFGRQGESGGYTF	TGTGCCAGCAGCTTTGGGCGACAGGGGGAATCTGGCGGCTACACCTTC	TRBV13	TRBJ1-2	TRBD1	NA	16
CASGPGTAYNEKLFF	TGTGCTAGTGGTCCTGGGACAGCATATAATGAAAAACTGTTTTTT	TRBV12-5	TRBJ1-4	TRBD1	NA	15
CATSASGGADTQYF	TGTGCCACCAGTGCCTCAGGGGGCGCAGATACGCAGTATTTT	TRBV24-1	TRBJ2-3	TRBD1	NA	14
CASSPDRSTYEQYF	TGTGCCAGCTCGCCGGACAGGTCCACCTACGAGCAGTACTTC	TRBV27	TRBJ2-7	TRBD1	NA	14
CASSLGRGGDTDTQYF	TGCGCCAGCAGCTTGGGGCGGGGGGGTGACACAGATACGCAGTATTTT	TRBV5-1	TRBJ2-3	TRBD2	NA	16
CASSPGLGTGELFF	TGTGCCAGCAGCCCAGGGTTAGGGACCGGGGAGCTGTTTTTT	TRBV7-2	TRBJ2-2	NA	NA	14
CASMDRALWGYTF	TGTGCCAGCATGGACAGGGCCCTTTGGGGCTACACCTTC	TRBV2	TRBJ1-2	TRBD1	NA	13
CASSESLGINYGYTF	TGCGCCAGCAGTGAGTCTTTGGGCATTAACTATGGCTACACCTTC	TRBV10-2	TRBJ1-2	NA	few	15
CASSIERETGRTNEKLFF	TGTGCCAGTAGTATAGAACGAGAGACAGGAAGAACTAATGAAAAACTGTTTTTT	TRBV19	TRBJ1-4	NA	NA	18
CASSRTVGSNQPQHF	TGTGCCAGCAGCCGGACAGTGGGGAGCAATCAGCCCCAGCATTTT	TRBV11-3	TRBJ1-5	NA	NA	15
CASTQTPPRGKRTGNTIYF	TGTGCCAGCACCCAAACCCCCCCGAGGGGGAAGAGGACTGGAAACACCATATATTTT	TRBV11-2	TRBJ1-3	NA	NA	19
CASSLSWRKQYF	TGTGCCAGCAGTTTATCCTGGCGGAAGCAGTACTTC	TRBV28	TRBJ2-7	NA	once	12
CASSPAGGTGELFF	TGTGCCAGCAGTCCAGCGGGAGGCACCGGGGAGCTGTTTTTT	TRBV6-6	TRBJ2-2	TRBD2	NA	14
CASSVAGSGATGELFF	TGTGCCAGCAGCGTAGCGGGTAGCGGGGCCACCGGGGAGCTGTTTTTT	TRBV9	TRBJ2-2	TRBD2	NA	16
CASSSGGEVGTEAFF	TGTGCCAGCAGCTCGGGAGGGGAGGTGGGAACTGAAGCTTTCTTT	TRBV5-4	TRBJ1-1	NA	NA	15